This T cell receptor (beta chain) appears in the sequencing data of a study of T cell responses to AZD1222 COVID-19 vaccine. Broader study findings: Most donors were white British and more were female, and clonal diversity was possibly underestimated. In all cases, repertoires were sampled only after the peak T cell response. Elevations in Spike-specific TCR breadth and depth followed administration of two AZD1222 doses.

Generated by immunoSEQ multiplex PCR, the TCRdb table keeps only in-frame clones and is missing some. Here the sample spans about 39,000 clones, 88% being singletons. Both about-4-week and about-12-week second-dose recipients were combined. To note about this clone: Antigen unknown.

The V gene's germline CDR1 is MNHEY and CDR2 SMNVEV (reference sequence). The V and J ends lost 6 bases and 2 bases respectively, with 13 bases between them. This CDR3 has 14 amino acids. This sample comprised peripheral blood, obtained 28 days after the second AZD1222 dose. V usage is TRBV27 and J usage is TRBJ1-1; D might be TRBD1 (6 bases). This clonotype was sampled from an adult who received the AZD1222 COVID-19 vaccine. Written as DNA, the CDR3 is TGTGCCAGCAGATTGGGGACAAGTAACACTGAAGCTTTCTTT. Amino acid sequence: CASRLGTSNTEAFF.